This T cell receptor (beta chain) emerged from a study of post-analysis software for immune sequencing data. Study information: Progressive-relapsing, secondary progressive and relapsing-remitting multiple sclerosis were among the disease courses included. Notes on the study in general: About five TRBV segments occurring more often in patients than controls included TRBV5-6, TRBV5-1 and TRBV20-1. Compared with controls, patients showed significantly lower normalized Chao1 diversity.

This clonotype was detected once. Its antigen is unidentified. The junction shows a germline mismatch at one end, possibly a read error. Germline V gene sequence: CDR1 SGHDT, CDR2 YYEEEE. The length of the CDR3 is 15 residues. Sequencing libraries made from TCR beta cDNA carried unique molecular identifiers. Approximately 450,000 cDNA molecules were recovered from an input of 1 to 10 million T cells. TCRdb reanalysed the PCR reads using MiXCR and keeps one entry per CDR3 protein. The sample shows about 810,000 distinct CDR3 sequences, about 57% of them seen only once. This TCR was recovered from a girl under 18 with multiple sclerosis. The specimen sequenced was blood. V gene TRBV5-6 combines with J gene TRBJ2-4; tentatively, D is TRBD2 (6 bases). The J call may be wrong; the DNA end is better matched by TRBJ2-7. The CDR3 nucleotides are TGTGCTAGCAGCCCGGAGGGTTCGGGCTGGAACGAGCAGTACTTC. This gives the protein CASSPEGSGWNEQYF.